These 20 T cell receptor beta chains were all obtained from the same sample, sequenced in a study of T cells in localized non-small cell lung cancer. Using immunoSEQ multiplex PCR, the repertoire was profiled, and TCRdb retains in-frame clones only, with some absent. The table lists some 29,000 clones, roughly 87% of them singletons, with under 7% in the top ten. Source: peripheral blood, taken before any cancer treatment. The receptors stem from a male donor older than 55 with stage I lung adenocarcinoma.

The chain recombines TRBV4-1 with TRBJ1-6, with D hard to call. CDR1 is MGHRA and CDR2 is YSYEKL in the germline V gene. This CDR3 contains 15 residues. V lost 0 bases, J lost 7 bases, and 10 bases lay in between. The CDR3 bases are TGCGCCAGCAGCCAAGACTGGCAGATAAATTCACCCCTCCACTTT. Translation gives CASSQDWQINSPLHF.

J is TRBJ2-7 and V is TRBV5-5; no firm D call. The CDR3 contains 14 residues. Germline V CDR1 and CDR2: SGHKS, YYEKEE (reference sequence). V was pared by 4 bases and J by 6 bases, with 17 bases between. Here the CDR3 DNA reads TGTGCCAGCAGCCGTAATGATTTCCCTTCCGAGCAGTACTTC. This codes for CASSRNDFPSEQYF.

CDR3 bases: TGTGCCTGGAGTGTTTGGGGGGTTGAGGAAAAACTGTTTTTT. It encodes CAWSVWGVEEKLFF. The chain employs TRBV30 and TRBJ1-4; the D gene is possibly TRBD1 (5 bases). The germline CDR1 and CDR2 sequences are GTSNPN and SVGIG (reference sequence). Trimming shortened V by 0 bases and J by 8 bases, and 13 bases separated the two germline ends. This CDR3 contains 14 residues.

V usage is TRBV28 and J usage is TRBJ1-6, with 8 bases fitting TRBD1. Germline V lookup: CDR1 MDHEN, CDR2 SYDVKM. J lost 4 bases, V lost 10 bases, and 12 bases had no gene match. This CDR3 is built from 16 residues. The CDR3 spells CATLTRTGPYNSPLHF. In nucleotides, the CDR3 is TGTGCCACCTTAACTAGGACAGGGCCATATAATTCACCCCTCCACTTT.

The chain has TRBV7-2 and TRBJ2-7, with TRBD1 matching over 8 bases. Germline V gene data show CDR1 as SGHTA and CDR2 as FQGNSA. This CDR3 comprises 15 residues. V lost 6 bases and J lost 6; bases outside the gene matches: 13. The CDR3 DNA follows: TGTGCCAGCAGTCCAAGCCAGGGGGCCGGGGGCGAGCAGTACTTC. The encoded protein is CASSPSQGAGGEQYF.

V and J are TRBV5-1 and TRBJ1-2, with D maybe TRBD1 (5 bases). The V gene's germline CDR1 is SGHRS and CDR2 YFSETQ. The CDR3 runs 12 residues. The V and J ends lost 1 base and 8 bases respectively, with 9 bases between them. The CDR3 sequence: CASSLTGQGYTF. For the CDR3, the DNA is TGCGCCAGCAGCTTGACAGGTCAAGGCTACACCTTC.

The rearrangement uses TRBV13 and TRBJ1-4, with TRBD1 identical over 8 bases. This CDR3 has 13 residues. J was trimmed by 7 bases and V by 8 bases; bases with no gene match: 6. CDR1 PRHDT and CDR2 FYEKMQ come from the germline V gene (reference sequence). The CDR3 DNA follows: TGTGCCAGCTACCGACAGGGGACTGAAAAACTGTTTTTT. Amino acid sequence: CASYRQGTEKLFF. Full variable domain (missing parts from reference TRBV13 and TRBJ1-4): AAGVIQSPRHLIKEKRETATLKCYPIPRHDTVYWYQQGPGQDPQFLISFYEKMQSDKGSIPDRFSAQQFSDYHSELNMSSLELGDSALYFCASYRQGTEKLFFGSGTQLSVL.

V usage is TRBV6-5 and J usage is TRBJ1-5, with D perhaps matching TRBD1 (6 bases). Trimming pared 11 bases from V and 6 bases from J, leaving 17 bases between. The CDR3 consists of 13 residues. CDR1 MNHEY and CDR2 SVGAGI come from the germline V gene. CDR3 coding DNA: TGTGCCTCTCGGGAAGGGGGGGGTCAGCCCCAGCATTTT. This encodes CASREGGGQPQHF.

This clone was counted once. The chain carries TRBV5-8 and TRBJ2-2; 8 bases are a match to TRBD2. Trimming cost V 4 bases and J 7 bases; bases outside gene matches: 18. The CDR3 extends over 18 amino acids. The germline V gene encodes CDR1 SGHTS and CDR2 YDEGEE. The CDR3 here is CASSPRSGLAMVGGELFF. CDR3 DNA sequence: TGTGCCAGCAGCCCCCGGTCCGGACTAGCTATGGTTGGCGGGGAGCTGTTTTTT.

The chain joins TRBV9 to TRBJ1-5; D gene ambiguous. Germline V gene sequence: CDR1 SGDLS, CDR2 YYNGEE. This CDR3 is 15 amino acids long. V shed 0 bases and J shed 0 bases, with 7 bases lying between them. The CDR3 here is CASSVGDNSNQPQHF. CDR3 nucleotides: TGTGCCAGCAGCGTAGGGGATAATAGCAATCAGCCCCAGCATTTT.

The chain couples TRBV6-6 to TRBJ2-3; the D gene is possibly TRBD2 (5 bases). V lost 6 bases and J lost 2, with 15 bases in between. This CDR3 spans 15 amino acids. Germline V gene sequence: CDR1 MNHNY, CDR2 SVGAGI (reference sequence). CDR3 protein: CASSGGPRATDTQYF. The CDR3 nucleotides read TGTGCCAGCAGCGGAGGCCCCCGGGCCACAGATACGCAGTATTTT.

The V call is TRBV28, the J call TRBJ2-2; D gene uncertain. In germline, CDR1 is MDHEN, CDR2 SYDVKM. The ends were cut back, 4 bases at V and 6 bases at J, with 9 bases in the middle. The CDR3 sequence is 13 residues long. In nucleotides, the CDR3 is TGTGCCAGCAGTTCCGGATGGGCCGGGGAGCTGTTTTTT. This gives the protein CASSSGWAGELFF.

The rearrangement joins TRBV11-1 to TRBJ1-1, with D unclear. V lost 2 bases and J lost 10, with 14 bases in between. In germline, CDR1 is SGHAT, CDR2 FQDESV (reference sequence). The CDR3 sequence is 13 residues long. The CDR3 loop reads CASSLSLGLGAFF. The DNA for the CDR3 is TGTGCCAGCAGCTTAAGCCTGGGTCTCGGAGCTTTCTTT.

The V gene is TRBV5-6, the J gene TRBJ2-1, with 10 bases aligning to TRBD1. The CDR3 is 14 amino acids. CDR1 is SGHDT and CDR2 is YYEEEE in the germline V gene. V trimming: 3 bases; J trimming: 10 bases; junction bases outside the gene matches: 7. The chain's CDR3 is CASSWTGGIQEQFF. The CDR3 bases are TGTGCCAGCAGCTGGACAGGGGGGATTCAGGAGCAGTTCTTC.

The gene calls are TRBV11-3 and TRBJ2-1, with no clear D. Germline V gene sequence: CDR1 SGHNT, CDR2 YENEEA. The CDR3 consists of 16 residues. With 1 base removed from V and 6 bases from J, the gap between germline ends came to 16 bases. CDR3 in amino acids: CASSLAVLVLGNEQFF. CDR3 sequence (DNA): TGTGCCAGCAGCTTAGCCGTCCTGGTCTTAGGCAATGAGCAGTTCTTC.

In nucleotides, the CDR3 is TGTGCCAGCAGCTCCTACCGGGGAGGTCACTACGAGCAGTACTTC. Protein product: CASSSYRGGHYEQYF. The chain joins TRBV5-8 to TRBJ2-7; D possibly corresponds to TRBD2 (6 bases). The CDR3 extends over 15 amino acids. V lost 3 bases and J 3 bases, leaving 16 bases between the germline ends. The germline CDR1 and CDR2 sequences are SGHTS and YDEGEE.

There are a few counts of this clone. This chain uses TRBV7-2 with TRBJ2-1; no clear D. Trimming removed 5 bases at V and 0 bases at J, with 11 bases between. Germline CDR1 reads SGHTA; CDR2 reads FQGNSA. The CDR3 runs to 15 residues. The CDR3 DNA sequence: TGTGCCAGCAGCCCCATTAAAAGCTCCTACAATGAGCAGTTCTTC. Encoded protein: CASSPIKSSYNEQFF.

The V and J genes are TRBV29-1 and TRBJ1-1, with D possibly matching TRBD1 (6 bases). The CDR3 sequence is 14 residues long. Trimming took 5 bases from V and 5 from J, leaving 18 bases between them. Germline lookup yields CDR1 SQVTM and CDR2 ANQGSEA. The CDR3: CSVFSGGVGTEAFF. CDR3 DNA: TGCAGCGTTTTCTCTGGGGGCGTAGGAACTGAAGCTTTCTTT.

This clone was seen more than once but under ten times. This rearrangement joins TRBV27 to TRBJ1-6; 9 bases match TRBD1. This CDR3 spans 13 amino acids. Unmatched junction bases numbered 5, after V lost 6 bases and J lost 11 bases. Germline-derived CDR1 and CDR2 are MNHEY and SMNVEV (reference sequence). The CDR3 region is CASRGTGSPPLHF. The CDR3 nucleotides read TGTGCCAGCAGGGGGACAGGGTCACCACCCCTCCACTTT.

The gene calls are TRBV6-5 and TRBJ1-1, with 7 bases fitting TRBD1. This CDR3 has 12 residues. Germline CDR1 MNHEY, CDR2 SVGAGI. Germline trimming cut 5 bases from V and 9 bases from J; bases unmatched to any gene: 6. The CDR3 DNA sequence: TGTGCCAGCAGTGGGGCGGGACAGAAAGCTTTCTTT. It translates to CASSGAGQKAFF.